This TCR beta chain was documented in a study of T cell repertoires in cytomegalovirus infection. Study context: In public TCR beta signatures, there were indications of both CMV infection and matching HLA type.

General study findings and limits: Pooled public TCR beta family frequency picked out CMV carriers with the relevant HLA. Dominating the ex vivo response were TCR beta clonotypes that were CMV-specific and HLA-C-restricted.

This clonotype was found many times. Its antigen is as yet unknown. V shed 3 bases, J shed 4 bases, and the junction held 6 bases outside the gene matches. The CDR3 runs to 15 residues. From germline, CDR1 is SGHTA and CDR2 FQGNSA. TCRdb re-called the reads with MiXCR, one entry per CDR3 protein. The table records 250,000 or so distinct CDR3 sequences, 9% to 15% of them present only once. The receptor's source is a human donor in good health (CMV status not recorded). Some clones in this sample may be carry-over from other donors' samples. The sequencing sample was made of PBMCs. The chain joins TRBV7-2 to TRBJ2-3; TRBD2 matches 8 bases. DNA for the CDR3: TGTGCCAGCAGCTTTAGCGGGATAGTAGCAGATACGCAGTATTTT. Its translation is CASSFSGIVADTQYF.